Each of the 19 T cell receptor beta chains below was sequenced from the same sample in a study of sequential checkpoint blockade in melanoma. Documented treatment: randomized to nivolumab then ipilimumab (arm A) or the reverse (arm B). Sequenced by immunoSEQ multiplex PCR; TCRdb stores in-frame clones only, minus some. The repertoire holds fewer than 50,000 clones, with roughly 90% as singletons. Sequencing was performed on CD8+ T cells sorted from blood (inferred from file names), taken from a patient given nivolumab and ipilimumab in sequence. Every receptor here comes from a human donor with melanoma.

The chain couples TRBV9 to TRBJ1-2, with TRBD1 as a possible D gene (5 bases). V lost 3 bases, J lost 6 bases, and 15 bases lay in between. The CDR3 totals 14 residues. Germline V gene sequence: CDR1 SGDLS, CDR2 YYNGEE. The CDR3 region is CASSAQGGENGYTF. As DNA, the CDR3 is TGTGCCAGCAGCGCCCAGGGAGGTGAGAATGGCTACACCTTC.

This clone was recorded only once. The CDR3 is CASSFGANTGELFF. In DNA form, the CDR3 reads TGTGCCAGCAGTTTTGGAGCAAACACCGGGGAGCTGTTTTTT. The J gene is TRBJ2-2, the V gene TRBV27; D remains unclear. This CDR3 comprises 14 residues. Trimming left V 3 bases short and J 2 bases short, with 7 bases between. Germline V gene sequence: CDR1 MNHEY, CDR2 SMNVEV (reference sequence).

DNA for the CDR3: TGTGCCAGTAGATACCAGACAGGGGGTTATTCACCCCTCCACTTT. Translating gives CASRYQTGGYSPLHF. The rearrangement uses TRBV19 and TRBJ1-6; 9 nucleotides line up with TRBD1. Germline CDR1 LNHDA, CDR2 SQIVND (reference sequence). CDR3 size: 15 residues. The V segment lost 6 bases and the J segment 8 bases; nucleotides outside the gene matches: 8.

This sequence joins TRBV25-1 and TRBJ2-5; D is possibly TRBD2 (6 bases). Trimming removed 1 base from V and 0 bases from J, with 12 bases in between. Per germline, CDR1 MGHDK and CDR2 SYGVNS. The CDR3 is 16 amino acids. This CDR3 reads CASSELLSGDQETQYF. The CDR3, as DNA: TGTGCCAGCAGTGAATTATTGTCGGGGGACCAAGAGACCCAGTACTTC.

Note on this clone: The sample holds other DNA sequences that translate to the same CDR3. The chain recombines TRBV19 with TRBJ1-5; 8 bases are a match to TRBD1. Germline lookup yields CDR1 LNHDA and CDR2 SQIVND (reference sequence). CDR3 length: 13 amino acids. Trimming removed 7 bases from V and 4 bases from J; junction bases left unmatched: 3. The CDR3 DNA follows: TGTGCCAGTACCACAGGGGGGAATCAGCCCCAGCATTTT. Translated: CASTTGGNQPQHF.

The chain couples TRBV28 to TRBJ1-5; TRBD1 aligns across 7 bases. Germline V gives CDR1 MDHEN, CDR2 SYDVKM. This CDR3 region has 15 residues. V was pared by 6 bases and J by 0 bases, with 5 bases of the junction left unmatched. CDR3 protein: CASRPTGVSNQPQHF. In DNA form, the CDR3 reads TGTGCCAGCAGACCTACAGGGGTTAGCAATCAGCCCCAGCATTTT.

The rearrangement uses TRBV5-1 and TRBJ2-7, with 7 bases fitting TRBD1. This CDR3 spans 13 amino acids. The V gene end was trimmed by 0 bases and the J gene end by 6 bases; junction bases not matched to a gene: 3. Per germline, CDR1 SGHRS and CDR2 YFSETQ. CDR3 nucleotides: TGCGCCAGCAGCTTGGGACAGGGTGTCGAGCAGTACTTC. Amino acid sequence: CASSLGQGVEQYF.

In DNA form, the CDR3 reads TGTGCCAGCAGCTGGGGACAGGGGGAGATGAACACTGAAGCTTTCTTT. It yields the protein CASSWGQGEMNTEAFF. J is TRBJ1-1 and V is TRBV11-3; 11 positions agree with TRBD1. CDR3 length: 16 amino acids. Germline assignment: CDR1 SGHNT and CDR2 YENEEA. The V gene end was trimmed by 4 bases and the J gene end by 0 bases; junction bases not matched to a gene: 4.

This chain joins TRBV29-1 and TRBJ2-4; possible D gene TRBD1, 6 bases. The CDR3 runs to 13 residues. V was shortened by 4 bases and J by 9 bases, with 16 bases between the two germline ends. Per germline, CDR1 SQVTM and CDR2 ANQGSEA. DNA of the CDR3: TGCAGCGTTGGGTTGGGGGCGTTGAGCATTCAGTACTTC. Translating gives CSVGLGALSIQYF.

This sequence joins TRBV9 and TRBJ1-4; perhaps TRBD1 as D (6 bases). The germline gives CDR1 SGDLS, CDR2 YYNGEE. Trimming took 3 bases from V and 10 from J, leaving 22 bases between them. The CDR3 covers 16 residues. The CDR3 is CASSAERTATWGKLFF. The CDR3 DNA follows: TGTGCCAGCAGCGCCGAAAGGACAGCAACCTGGGGAAAACTGTTTTTT.

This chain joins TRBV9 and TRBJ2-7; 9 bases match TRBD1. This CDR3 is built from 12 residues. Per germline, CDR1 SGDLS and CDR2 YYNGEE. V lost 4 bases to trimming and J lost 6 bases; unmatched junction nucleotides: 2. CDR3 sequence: CASSPTGGEQYF. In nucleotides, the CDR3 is TGTGCCAGCAGCCCGACAGGGGGCGAGCAGTACTTC.

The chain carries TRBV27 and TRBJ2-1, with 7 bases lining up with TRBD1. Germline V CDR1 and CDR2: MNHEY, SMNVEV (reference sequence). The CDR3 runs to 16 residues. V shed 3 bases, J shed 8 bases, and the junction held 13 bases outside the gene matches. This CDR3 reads CASSFQGQYRMDEQFF. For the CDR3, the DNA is TGTGCCAGCAGTTTCCAGGGACAGTACCGAATGGATGAGCAGTTCTTC.

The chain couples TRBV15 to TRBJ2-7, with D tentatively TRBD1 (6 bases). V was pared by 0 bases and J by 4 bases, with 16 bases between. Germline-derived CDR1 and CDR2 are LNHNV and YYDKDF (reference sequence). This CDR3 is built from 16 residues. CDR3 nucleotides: TGTGCCACCAGCAGAGATCTCGGCCAGGGGTTATACGAGCAGTACTTC. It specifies CATSRDLGQGLYEQYF.

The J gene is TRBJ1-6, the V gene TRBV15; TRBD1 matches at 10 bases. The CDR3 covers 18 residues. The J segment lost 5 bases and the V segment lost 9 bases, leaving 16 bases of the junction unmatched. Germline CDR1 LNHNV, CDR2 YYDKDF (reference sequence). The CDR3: CATDPGTGVDKDNSPLHF. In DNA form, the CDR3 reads TGTGCCACGGACCCCGGGACAGGGGTGGACAAGGATAATTCACCCCTCCACTTT.

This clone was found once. Written as DNA, the CDR3 is TGCGCCAGCAGCCAAGATTCCGGCAGGGAAGCCTACAATGAGCAGTTCTTC. Its translation: CASSQDSGREAYNEQFF. The chain couples TRBV4-3 to TRBJ2-1; tentative D call: TRBD1 (5 bases). The V gene's germline CDR1 is LGHNA and CDR2 YSLEER. The V end was cut by 0 bases, the J end by 2 bases, with 14 bases between. CDR3 length: 17 amino acids.

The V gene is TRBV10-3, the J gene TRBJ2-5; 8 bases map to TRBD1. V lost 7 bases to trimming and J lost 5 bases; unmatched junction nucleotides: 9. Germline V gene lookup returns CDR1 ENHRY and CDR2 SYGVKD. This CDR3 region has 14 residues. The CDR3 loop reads CAITDRGNVETQYF. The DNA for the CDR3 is TGTGCCATCACCGACAGGGGCAATGTGGAGACCCAGTACTTC.

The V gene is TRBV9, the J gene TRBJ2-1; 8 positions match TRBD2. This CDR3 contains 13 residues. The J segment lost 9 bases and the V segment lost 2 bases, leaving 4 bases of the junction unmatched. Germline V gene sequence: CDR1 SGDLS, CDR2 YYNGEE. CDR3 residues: CASSVGGGAEQFF. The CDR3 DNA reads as TGTGCCAGCAGCGTCGGGGGGGGCGCTGAGCAGTTCTTC.

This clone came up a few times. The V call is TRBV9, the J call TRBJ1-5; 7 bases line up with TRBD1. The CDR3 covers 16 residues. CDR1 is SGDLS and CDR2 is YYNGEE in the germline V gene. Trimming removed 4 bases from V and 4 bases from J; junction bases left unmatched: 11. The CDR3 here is CASSLGSGTANQPQHF. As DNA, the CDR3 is TGTGCCAGCAGCTTAGGCTCCGGGACAGCGAATCAGCCCCAGCATTTT. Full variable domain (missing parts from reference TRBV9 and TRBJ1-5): DSGVTQTPKHLITATGQRVTLRCSPRSGDLSVYWYQQSLDQGLQFLIQYYNGEERAKGNILERFSAQQFPDLHSELNLSSLELGDSALYFCASSLGSGTANQPQHFGDGTRLSIL.

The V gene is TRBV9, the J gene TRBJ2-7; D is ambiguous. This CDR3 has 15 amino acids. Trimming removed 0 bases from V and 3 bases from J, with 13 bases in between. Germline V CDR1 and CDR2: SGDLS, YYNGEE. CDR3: CASSVGPSENYEQYV. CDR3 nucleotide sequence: TGTGCCAGCAGCGTAGGACCCTCCGAGAACTACGAGCAGTACGTC.